Below, 12 T cell receptor beta chains from the same sample are listed, as sequenced in a study of OX40 agonist ivuxolimab in advanced cancers. The protocol was immunoSEQ multiplex PCR, while the TCRdb copy is restricted to in-frame clones and leaves out a portion. The sample has around 45,000 clones, about 80% seen once; the top ten hold roughly a tenth. Sequenced material: CD4+ or CD8+ T cells sorted from blood, taken in a trial of the OX40 agonist ivuxolimab. The receptors here all came from an adult with an advanced solid tumor such as melanoma, head and neck, liver or kidney cancer.

The J gene is TRBJ2-1, the V gene TRBV19; TRBD1 matches at 8 bases. Germline assignment: CDR1 LNHDA and CDR2 SQIVND (reference sequence). The ends lost 5 bases at V and 9 bases at J; junction bases unmatched: 6. CDR3 length: 13 amino acids. CDR3 in amino acids: CASSEQGVGEQFF. The DNA of the CDR3 is TGTGCCAGTAGTGAACAGGGGGTGGGTGAGCAGTTCTTC. The complete variable domain, with remaining parts taken from reference TRBV19 and TRBJ2-1, reads DGGITQSPKYLFRKEGQNVTLSCEQNLNHDAMYWYRQDPGQGLRLIYYSQIVNDFQKGDIAEGYSVSREKKESFPLTVTSAQKNPTAFYLCASSEQGVGEQFFGPGTRLTVL.

The chain links TRBV28 to TRBJ1-5, with a tentative D call TRBD1 (5 bases). The ends were cut back, 6 bases at V and 5 bases at J, with 14 bases in the middle. The CDR3 is 14 residues long. Germline CDR1 MDHEN, CDR2 SYDVKM. The CDR3 loop is CASSSPPGDQPQHF. The CDR3, as DNA: TGTGCCAGCAGCTCACCCCCGGGGGATCAGCCCCAGCATTTT.

The V gene is TRBV27, the J gene TRBJ2-7, with D maybe TRBD2 (7 bases). The V gene's germline CDR1 is MNHEY and CDR2 SMNVEV (reference sequence). This CDR3 region has 15 residues. V was clipped by 3 bases and J by 3 bases, with 15 bases between them. CDR3 amino acids: CASSLGGGSLYEQYF. CDR3 sequence (DNA): TGTGCCAGCAGTTTGGGAGGGGGTTCACTCTACGAGCAGTACTTC.

V gene TRBV25-1 combines with J gene TRBJ2-1, with TRBD2 matching over 12 bases. This CDR3 has 16 residues. The V and J ends lost 4 bases and 4 bases, in that order; junction bases with no gene match: 5. The germline V gene encodes CDR1 MGHDK and CDR2 SYGVNS. CDR3 in amino acids: CASSVAGLAGYNEQFF. In nucleotides, the CDR3 is TGTGCCAGCAGTGTAGCCGGACTAGCGGGATACAATGAGCAGTTCTTC. The full variable domain, its missing parts supplied by reference TRBV25-1 and TRBJ2-1, is EADIYQTPRYLVIGTGKKITLECSQTMGHDKMYWYQQDPGMELHLIHYSYGVNSTEKGDLSSESTVSRIRTEHFPLTLESARPSHTSQYLCASSVAGLAGYNEQFFGPGTRLTVL.

V gene TRBV28 combines with J gene TRBJ2-7; 9 nucleotides align to TRBD1. Trimming cost V 2 bases and J 0 bases; bases outside gene matches: 11. Germline V gene lookup returns CDR1 MDHEN and CDR2 SYDVKM. The length of the CDR3 is 18 residues. The CDR3 nucleotides are TGTGCCAGCAGTTTAAACCCCGGACAGGGGCGACCCTCCTACGAGCAGTACTTC. Translation gives CASSLNPGQGRPSYEQYF.

The rearrangement uses TRBV29-1 and TRBJ1-1; TRBD1 aligns across 9 bases. V was clipped by 3 bases and J by 7 bases; unmatched bases: 9. Germline V CDR1 and CDR2: SQVTM, ANQGSEA. The CDR3 totals 14 residues. The CDR3 spells CSVDGADRGGEAFF. The CDR3, as DNA: TGCAGCGTTGACGGGGCGGACAGGGGTGGTGAAGCTTTCTTT.

CDR3 loop: CASSSPLTYEQYF. CDR3 sequence (DNA): TGTGCCAGCAGTTCTCCGTTGACCTACGAGCAGTACTTC. This chain joins TRBV6-5 and TRBJ2-7; no clear D. Trimming cost V 4 bases and J 2 bases, with 9 bases left between them. CDR3 length equals 13 residues. CDR1 is MNHEY, CDR2 SVGAGI, per germline.

The genes are TRBV19 and TRBJ1-2; 10 nucleotides agree with TRBD1. The CDR3 contains 15 residues. Germline CDR1 reads LNHDA; CDR2 reads SQIVND (reference sequence). After removal of 7 bases from V and 3 bases from J, the junction contained 8 bases not matched to a gene. The CDR3 loop reads CASISGTGVDYGYTF. In nucleotides, the CDR3 is TGTGCCAGTATTTCCGGGACAGGGGTGGACTATGGCTACACCTTC.

Only a few counts were recorded for this clone. The genes are TRBV5-8 and TRBJ2-1; TRBD2 aligns across 11 bases. Germline-derived CDR1 and CDR2 are SGHTS and YDEGEE. J was trimmed by 4 bases and V by 5 bases; bases with no gene match: 11. This CDR3 is 17 amino acids long. CDR3 nucleotides: TGTGCCAGCAGATTCCGAACTAGCGGGAGACCTTACAATGAGCAGTTCTTC. Protein product: CASRFRTSGRPYNEQFF.

The chain recombines TRBV27 with TRBJ1-5; D may be TRBD1 (5 bases). Per germline, CDR1 MNHEY and CDR2 SMNVEV (reference sequence). This CDR3 contains 15 residues. Trimming pared 3 bases from V and 9 bases from J, leaving 18 bases between. The CDR3 DNA sequence: TGTGCCAGCAGTTTGACAGCCGCCAGGATCGCGCCCCAGCATTTT. Translated: CASSLTAARIAPQHF.

This chain links TRBV20-1 with TRBJ2-5; 10 positions agree with TRBD2. The ends lost 6 bases at V and 7 bases at J; junction bases unmatched: 2. CDR3 length: 11 residues. Germline V gene sequence: CDR1 DFQATT, CDR2 SNEGSKA (reference sequence). The CDR3 reads CSAVAGGTQYF. As DNA, the CDR3 is TGCAGTGCAGTAGCGGGGGGGACCCAGTACTTC.

The chain employs TRBV9 and TRBJ1-4, with D possibly being TRBD1 (5 bases). The length of the CDR3 is 16 residues. Trimming cost V 2 bases and J 3 bases, with 14 bases left between them. CDR1 is SGDLS and CDR2 is YYNGEE in the germline V gene. The CDR3 loop is CASSVSGGSANEKLFF. DNA for the CDR3: TGTGCCAGCAGCGTGTCTGGGGGTTCGGCTAATGAAAAACTGTTTTTT.